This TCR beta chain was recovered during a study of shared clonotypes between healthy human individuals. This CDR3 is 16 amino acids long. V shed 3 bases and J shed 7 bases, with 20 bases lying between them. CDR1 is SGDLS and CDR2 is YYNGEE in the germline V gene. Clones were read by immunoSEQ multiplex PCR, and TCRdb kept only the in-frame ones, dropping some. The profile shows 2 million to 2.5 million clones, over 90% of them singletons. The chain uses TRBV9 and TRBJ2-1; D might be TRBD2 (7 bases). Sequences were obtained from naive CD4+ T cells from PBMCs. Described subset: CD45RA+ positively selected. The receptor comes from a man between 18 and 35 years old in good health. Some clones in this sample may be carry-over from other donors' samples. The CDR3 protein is CASSASTGGPRNEQFF. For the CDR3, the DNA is TGTGCCAGCAGCGCTTCAACCGGGGGGCCGAGGAATGAGCAGTTCTTC.